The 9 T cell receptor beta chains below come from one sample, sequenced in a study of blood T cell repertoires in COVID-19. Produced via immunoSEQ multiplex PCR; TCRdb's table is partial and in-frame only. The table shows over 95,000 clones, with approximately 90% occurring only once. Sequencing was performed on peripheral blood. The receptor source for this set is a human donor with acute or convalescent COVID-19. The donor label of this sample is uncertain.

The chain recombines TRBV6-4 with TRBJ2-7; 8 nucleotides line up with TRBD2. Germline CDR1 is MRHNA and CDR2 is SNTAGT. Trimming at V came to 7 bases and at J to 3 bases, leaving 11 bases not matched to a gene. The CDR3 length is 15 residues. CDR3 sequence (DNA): TGTGCCAGCATAGGTTTACTAGCGGAATACTACGAGCAGTACTTC. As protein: CASIGLLAEYYEQYF.

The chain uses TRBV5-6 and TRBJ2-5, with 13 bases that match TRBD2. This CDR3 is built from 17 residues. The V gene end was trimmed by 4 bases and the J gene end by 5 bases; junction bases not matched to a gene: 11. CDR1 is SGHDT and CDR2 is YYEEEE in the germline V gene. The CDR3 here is CASSGRTSGGKGETQYF. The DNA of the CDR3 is TGTGCCAGCAGCGGACGGACTAGCGGGGGAAAGGGGGAGACCCAGTACTTC.

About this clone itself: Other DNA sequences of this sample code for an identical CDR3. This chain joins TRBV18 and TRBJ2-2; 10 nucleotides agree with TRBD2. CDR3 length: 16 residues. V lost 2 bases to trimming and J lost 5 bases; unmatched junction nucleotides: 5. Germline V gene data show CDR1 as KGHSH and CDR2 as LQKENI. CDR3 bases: TGTGCCAGCTCACCATTGCAACTAGCGGGAACCGGGGAGCTGTTTTTT. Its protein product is CASSPLQLAGTGELFF.

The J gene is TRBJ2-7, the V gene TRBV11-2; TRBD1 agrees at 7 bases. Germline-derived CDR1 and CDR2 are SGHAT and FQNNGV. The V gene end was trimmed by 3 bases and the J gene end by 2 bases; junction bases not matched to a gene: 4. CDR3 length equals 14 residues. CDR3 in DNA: TGTGCCAGCAGCTTCGGGACAGCCGCCTACGAGCAGTACTTC. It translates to CASSFGTAAYEQYF.

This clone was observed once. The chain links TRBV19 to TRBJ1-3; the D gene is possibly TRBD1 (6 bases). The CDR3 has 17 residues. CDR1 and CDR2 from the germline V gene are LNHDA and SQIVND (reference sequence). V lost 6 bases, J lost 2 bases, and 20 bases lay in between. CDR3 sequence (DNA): TGTGCCAGTAGAAGTATTGGGACATCAGGGCCTGGAAACACCATATATTTT. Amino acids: CASRSIGTSGPGNTIYF.

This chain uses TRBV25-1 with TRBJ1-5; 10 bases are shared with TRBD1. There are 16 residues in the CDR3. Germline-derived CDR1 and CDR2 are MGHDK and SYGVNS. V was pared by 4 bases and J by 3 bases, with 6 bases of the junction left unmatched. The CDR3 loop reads CASSATGTGDNQPQHF. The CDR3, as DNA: TGTGCCAGCAGTGCAACCGGGACAGGGGACAATCAGCCCCAGCATTTT. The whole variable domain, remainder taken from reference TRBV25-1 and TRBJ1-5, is EADIYQTPRYLVIGTGKKITLECSQTMGHDKMYWYQQDPGMELHLIHYSYGVNSTEKGDLSSESTVSRIRTEHFPLTLESARPSHTSQYLCASSATGTGDNQPQHFGDGTRLSIL.

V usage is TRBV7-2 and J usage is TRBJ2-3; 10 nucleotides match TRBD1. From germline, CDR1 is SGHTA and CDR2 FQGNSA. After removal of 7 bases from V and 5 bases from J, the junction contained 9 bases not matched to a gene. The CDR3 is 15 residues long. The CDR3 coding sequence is TGTGCCAGCACCGACAGGGGGCAAGGAATAGATACGCAGTATTTT. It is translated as CASTDRGQGIDTQYF.

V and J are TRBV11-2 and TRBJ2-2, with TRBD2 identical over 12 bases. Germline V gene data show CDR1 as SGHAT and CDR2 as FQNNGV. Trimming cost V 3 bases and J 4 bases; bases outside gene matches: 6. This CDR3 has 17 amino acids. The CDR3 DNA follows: TGTGCCAGCAGCTTGGCTCCGGGACTAGCGGGCACCGGGGAGCTGTTTTTT. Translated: CASSLAPGLAGTGELFF. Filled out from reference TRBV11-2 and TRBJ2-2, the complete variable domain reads EAGVAQSPRYKIIEKRQSVAFWCNPISGHATLYWYQQILGQGPKLLIQFQNNGVVDDSQLPKDRFSAERLKGVDSTLKIQPAKLEDSAVYLCASSLAPGLAGTGELFFGEGSRLTVL.

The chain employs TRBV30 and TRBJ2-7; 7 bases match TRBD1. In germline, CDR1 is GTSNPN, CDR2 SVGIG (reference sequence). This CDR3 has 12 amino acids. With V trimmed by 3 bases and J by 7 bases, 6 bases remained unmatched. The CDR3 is CAWSQQGWEQYF. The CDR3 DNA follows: TGTGCCTGGAGCCAACAGGGGTGGGAGCAGTACTTC. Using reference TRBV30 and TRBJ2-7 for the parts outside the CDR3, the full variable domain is SQTIHQWPATLVQPVGSPLSLECTVEGTSNPNLYWYRQAAGRGLQLLFYSVGIGQISSEVPQNLSASRPQDRQFILSSKKLLLSDSGFYLCAWSQQGWEQYFGPGTRLTVT.